Listed below are T cell receptor beta chains from one sample, sequenced in a study of blood T cell repertoires in COVID-19. Sequenced by immunoSEQ multiplex PCR; TCRdb stores in-frame clones only, minus some. The data show roughly 250,000 clones, approximately 88% seen once. The sample taken for sequencing was PBMCs or T cells enriched from blood (not recorded which). Receptor source: a woman between 40 and 50 years old with acute COVID-19. The CDR3 runs from the conserved cysteine through the conserved F or W. Not all rows give a size; the values are once, few, many and, for expanded clones, a class.

j_call v_call cdr3_length clone_size cdr3_aa
TRBJ1-5 TRBV18 16 . CASSPAGTGGNQPQHF
TRBJ2-7 TRBV5-1 14 . CASRHPEGLGEQYF
TRBJ2-7 TRBV7-9 14 . CASSPTRGKYEQYF
TRBJ2-2 TRBV6-2/TRBV6-3 14 . CASSYSRSTGELFF
TRBJ2-1 TRBV2 12 . CASRELDNEQFF
TRBJ2-2 TRBV7-2 15 few CASSFRDRNTGELFF
TRBJ2-6 TRBV19 17 . CASLDIQGLPGANVLTF
TRBJ2-7 TRBV28 13 . CASSRTTGYEQYF
TRBJ1-2 TRBV18 14 . CASSRIPGAEGYTF
TRBJ2-2 TRBV7-3 15 few CASSLVTGSTGELFF
TRBJ2-7 TRBV2 17 . CASSEEMGLAMLYEQYF
TRBJ1-2 TRBV7-7 17 . CASRGGDSRAANYGYTF
TRBJ2-1 TRBV15 15 . CATSRVAGAYNEQFF
TRBJ1-5 TRBV19 16 . CASSIVRGPPNQPQHF
TRBJ1-2 TRBV27 15 . CASSPSGTGRRGYTF
TRBJ1-2 TRBV28 13 . CASSLGAGYGYTF
TRBJ1-1 TRBV10-2 15 . CASSETGGSLPEAFF
TRBJ2-1 TRBV10-2 15 . CASSEAPSSYNEQFF
TRBJ1-1 TRBV19 15 . CASRNSLGVFAEAFF
TRBJ2-1 TRBV10-3 13 once CAISEIRYNEQFF